These T cell receptor beta chains were read from a single sample in a study of blood T cell repertoires in COVID-19. The assay was immunoSEQ multiplex PCR, and TCRdb's table has in-frame clones only and misses some. The sample yields 150,000 to 200,000 clones, 80% to 90% seen once. The specimen was peripheral blood. The receptors originated from a woman in her late teens or twenties who had recovered from COVID-19. Each CDR3 is given with its conserved first and last residue. The D gene is left open where the match is weak. Size tells how often a clone was seen (once, few, many) or the class of an expanded clone, and some rows leave it out.

cdr3_aa d_call v_call clone_size
CARLAASGYEQYF NA TRBV2 NA
CASSLLEGNFLSEQFF NA TRBV5-8 NA
CASSDQPQGNQPQHF NA TRBV6-4 few
CASGSSNYGYTF NA TRBV10-2 NA
CASSTTWTAINSPLHF NA TRBV5-6 NA
CASSLTGAIYEQYF TRBD1 TRBV27 once
CASSARDRAYEQYF TRBD1 TRBV7-8 NA
CASRFSSGNYGYTF NA TRBV5-1 NA
CASSQESTRIGELFF NA TRBV4-3 NA
CSAPAGREQFF NA TRBV20-1 NA
CAISSKDRVGTDTQYF TRBD1 TRBV10-3 NA
CASSRYNEKLFF NA TRBV14 NA
CASSDTGGLAIDEQFF TRBD2 TRBV6-4 NA
CASSYSQGGNTEAFF TRBD1 TRBV6-2/TRBV6-3 NA
CASSLGGEGQPQHF NA TRBV13 NA
CASSSGRGDTEAFF TRBD1 TRBV9 NA
CAISDTAEEFSQPQHF NA TRBV10-3 NA
CATSQGGYGTDTQYF NA TRBV15 once
CASSPFGQPFNEKLFF NA TRBV27 NA
CASSFLVGGRYEKLFF NA TRBV27 NA
CASSPIWSGRARQETQYF TRBD2 TRBV7-3 NA
CASSSGQILTDTQYF NA TRBV7-9 NA
CAISEGGQFNQPQHF NA TRBV10-3 once
CASSRQGGEKLFF NA TRBV2 NA
CASGAGGTDTQYF TRBD2 TRBV4-1 NA